These 8 T cell receptor beta chains share one sample of origin, sequenced in a study of control samples from healthy donors and cancer patients. Sequencing was performed with immunoSEQ multiplex PCR; in TCRdb, only in-frame clones are kept and a portion is missing. This sample has more than 140,000 clones, with about 90% found just once. The sequenced sample consisted of blood. The receptors were sampled from a man aged 18 to 30 in good health.

The genes are TRBV4-1 and TRBJ2-2; TRBD1 is a possible D gene (6 bases). The CDR3 covers 15 residues. The V gene's germline CDR1 is MGHRA and CDR2 YSYEKL. Trimming left V 0 bases short and J 5 bases short, with 10 bases between. This CDR3 is CASSQEGRGTGELFF. CDR3 bases: TGCGCCAGCAGCCAAGAGGGCAGGGGAACCGGGGAGCTGTTTTTT.

This clone was recorded once. The chain is built from TRBV24-1 and TRBJ1-3; no clear D. In germline, CDR1 is KGHDR, CDR2 SFDVKD. There are 17 residues in the CDR3. V lost 0 bases and J 4 bases, leaving 15 bases between the germline ends. CDR3 loop: CATSDLQRQRSGNTIYF. CDR3 nucleotides: TGTGCCACCAGTGATTTGCAACGGCAGCGGTCAGGAAACACCATATATTTT.

This clone has more than one count but fewer than ten. V usage is TRBV11-2 and J usage is TRBJ2-7, with D possibly being TRBD1 (6 bases). The ends were cut back, 2 bases at V and 1 base at J, with 12 bases in the middle. CDR3 length equals 15 residues. Germline CDR1 is SGHAT and CDR2 is FQNNGV. The CDR3 loop reads CASSLTAGASYEQYF. The CDR3 nucleotides are TGTGCCAGCAGCTTAACGGCAGGGGCATCCTACGAGCAGTACTTC.

This chain joins TRBV4-2 and TRBJ2-1; D is unresolved. Germline V gene data show CDR1 as LGHNA and CDR2 as YNFKEQ. The CDR3 extends over 14 amino acids. V was pared by 4 bases and J by 4 bases, with 11 bases between. The CDR3 DNA is TGTGCCAGCAGCCCTAGTCTGCTGTACAATGAGCAGTTCTTC. As protein: CASSPSLLYNEQFF.

This clone came up a few times. This chain uses TRBV19 with TRBJ1-4, with D tentatively TRBD1 (6 bases). The V end was cut by 6 bases, the J end by 10 bases, with 12 bases between. CDR1 and CDR2 (germline): LNHDA, SQIVND (reference sequence). The CDR3 spans 12 residues. The DNA for the CDR3 is TGTGCCAGTAGCTACAGGGAGGGAAAACTGTTTTTT. Translation gives CASSYREGKLFF.

V is TRBV6-2 or TRBV6-3 and J is TRBJ2-4; D gene uncertain. V was cut by 0 bases and J by 10 bases, with 10 bases left in between. Germline V CDR1 and CDR2: MNHEY, SVGEGT. The CDR3 is 13 residues long. In DNA, the CDR3 is TGTGCCAGCAGTTACTCGAGTATCAGTATTCAGTACTTC. This codes for CASSYSSISIQYF.

The V call is TRBV24-1, the J call TRBJ2-1, with 8 bases aligning to TRBD2. CDR3 length equals 16 residues. The germline V gene has CDR1 KGHDR and CDR2 SFDVKD. The ends lost 4 bases at V and 1 base at J; junction bases unmatched: 5. CDR3 protein: CATSDPGGESYNEQFF. For the CDR3, the DNA is TGTGCCACCAGTGACCCGGGGGGGGAGTCCTACAATGAGCAGTTCTTC.

This clone was detected only once. The same CDR3 can be traced to other DNA sequences in this sample. The chain joins TRBV7-9 to TRBJ2-7; D not resolved. V lost 5 bases to trimming and J lost 1 base, with 3 bases between them. The CDR3 covers 11 residues. Looked up from germline, CDR1 is SEHNR and CDR2 is FQNEAQ (reference sequence). CDR3 region: CASSRSYEQYF. The CDR3 coding sequence is TGTGCCAGCAGCCGATCCTACGAGCAGTACTTC.